The entry below describes one T cell receptor beta chain. Germline lookup yields CDR1 SGHTA and CDR2 FQGNSA. The CDR3 sequence is 18 residues long. V dropped 5 bases and J dropped 3; count of bases not matched to a gene: 11. This sample is part of a study of blood T cell repertoires in COVID-19. Background on the study: T cells, B-cell-depleted T cells, or PBMCs supplied cDNA or gDNA.

Authors' processing steps: Reference gene primer amplification gave nucleated cell count estimates. Only in-frame clones appear in the TCRdb table, and some are missing; sequencing was by immunoSEQ multiplex PCR. V and J calls and clone size come straight from that table; D and trimming were deduced from the DNA. This sample has around 400,000 clones, with 80% to 90% found just once. Enrolled during active infection, Seattle patients were then followed longitudinally. The sequenced material came from peripheral blood. This chain links TRBV7-2 with TRBJ2-1; TRBD2 agrees at 12 bases. The sequence was obtained from a woman younger than 45 with COVID-19, enrolled during active disease. The CDR3 spells CASSPGLAGPALYNEQFF. CDR3 DNA: TGTGCCAGCAGCCCCGGACTAGCGGGACCGGCTCTCTACAATGAGCAGTTCTTC. The full variable domain, rest sourced from reference TRBV7-2 and TRBJ2-1, is GAGVSQSPSNKVTEKGKDVELRCDPISGHTALYWYRQSLGQGLEFLIYFQGNSAPDKSGLPSDRFSAERTGGSVSTLTIQRTQQEDSAVYLCASSPGLAGPALYNEQFFGPGTRLTVL.